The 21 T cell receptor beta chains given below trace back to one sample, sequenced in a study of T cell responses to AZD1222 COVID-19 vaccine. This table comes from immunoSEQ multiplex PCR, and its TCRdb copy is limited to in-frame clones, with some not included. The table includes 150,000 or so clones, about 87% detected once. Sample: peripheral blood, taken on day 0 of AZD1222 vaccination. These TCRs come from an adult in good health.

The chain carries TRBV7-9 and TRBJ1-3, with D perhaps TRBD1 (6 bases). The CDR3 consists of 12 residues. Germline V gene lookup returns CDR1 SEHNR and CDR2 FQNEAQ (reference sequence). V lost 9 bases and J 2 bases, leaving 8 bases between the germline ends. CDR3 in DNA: TGTGCCAGTACAGGGACTGGAAACACCATATATTTT. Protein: CASTGTGNTIYF. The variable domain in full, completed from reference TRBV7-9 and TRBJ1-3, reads DTGVSQNPRHKITKRGQNVTFRCDPISEHNRLYWYRQTLGQGPEFLTYFQNEAQLEKSRLLSDRFSAERPKGSFSTLEIQRTEQGDSAMYLCASTGTGNTIYFGEGSWLTVV.

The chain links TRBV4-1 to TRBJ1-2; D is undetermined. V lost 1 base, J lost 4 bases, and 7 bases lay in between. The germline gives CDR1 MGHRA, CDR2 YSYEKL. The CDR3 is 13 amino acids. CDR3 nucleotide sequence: TGCGCCAGCAGCCAAGGGTCCGGCTATGGCTACACCTTC. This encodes CASSQGSGYGYTF.

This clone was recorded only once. The CDR3 DNA is TGTGCCAGCAGTTACTCGGGACAGGGCACTGAAGCTTTCTTT. Protein sequence: CASSYSGQGTEAFF. The V and J genes are TRBV6-5 and TRBJ1-1, with 9 bases that match TRBD1. J gave up 4 bases and V 0 bases, and 0 bases lay outside the gene matches. The CDR3 length is 14 residues. Germline V CDR1 and CDR2: MNHEY, SVGAGI.

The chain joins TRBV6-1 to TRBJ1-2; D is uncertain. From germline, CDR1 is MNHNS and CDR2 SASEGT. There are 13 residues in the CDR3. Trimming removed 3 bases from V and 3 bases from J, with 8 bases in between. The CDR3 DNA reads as TGTGCCAGCAGTGAGACTGGATACTATGGCTACACCTTC. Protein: CASSETGYYGYTF.

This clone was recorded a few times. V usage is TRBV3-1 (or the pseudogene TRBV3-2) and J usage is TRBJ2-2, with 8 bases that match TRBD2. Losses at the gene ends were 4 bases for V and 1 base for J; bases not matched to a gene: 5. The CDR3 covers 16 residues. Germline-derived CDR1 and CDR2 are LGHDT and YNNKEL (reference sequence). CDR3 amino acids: CASSPESGGNTGELFF. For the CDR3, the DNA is TGTGCCAGCAGCCCGGAGAGCGGGGGGAACACCGGGGAGCTGTTTTTT.

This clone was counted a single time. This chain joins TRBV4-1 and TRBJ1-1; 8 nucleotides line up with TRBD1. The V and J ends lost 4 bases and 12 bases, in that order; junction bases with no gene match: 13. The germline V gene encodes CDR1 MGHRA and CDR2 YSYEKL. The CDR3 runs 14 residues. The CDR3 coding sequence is TGCGCCAGCAGCCTCCCGGGACAGGCCGTTGCGTCTTTCTTT. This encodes CASSLPGQAVASFF.

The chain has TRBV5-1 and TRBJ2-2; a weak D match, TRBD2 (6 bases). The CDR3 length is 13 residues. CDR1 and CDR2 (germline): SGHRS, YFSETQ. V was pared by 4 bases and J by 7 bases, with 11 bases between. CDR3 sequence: CASSPGGIGELFF. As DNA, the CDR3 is TGCGCCAGCAGCCCTGGAGGGATCGGGGAGCTGTTTTTT. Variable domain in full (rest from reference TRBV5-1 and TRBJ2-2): KAGVTQTPRYLIKTRGQQVTLSCSPISGHRSVSWYQQTPGQGLQFLFEYFSETQRNKGNFPGRFSGRQFSNSRSEMNVSTLELGDSALYLCASSPGGIGELFFGEGSRLTVL.

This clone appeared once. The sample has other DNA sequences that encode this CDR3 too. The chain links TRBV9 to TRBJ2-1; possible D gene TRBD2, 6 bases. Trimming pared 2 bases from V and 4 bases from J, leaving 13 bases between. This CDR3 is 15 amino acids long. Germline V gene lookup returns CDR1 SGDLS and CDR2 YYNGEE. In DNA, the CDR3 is TGTGCCAGCAGCGTTTACGGGGGACCTTACAATGAGCAGTTCTTC. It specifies CASSVYGGPYNEQFF.

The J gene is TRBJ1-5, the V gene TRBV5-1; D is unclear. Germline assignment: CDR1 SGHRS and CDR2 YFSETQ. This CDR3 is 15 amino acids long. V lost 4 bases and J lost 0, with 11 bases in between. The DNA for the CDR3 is TGCGCCAGCAGCCCGGACGGATATAGCAATCAGCCCCAGCATTTT. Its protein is CASSPDGYSNQPQHF.

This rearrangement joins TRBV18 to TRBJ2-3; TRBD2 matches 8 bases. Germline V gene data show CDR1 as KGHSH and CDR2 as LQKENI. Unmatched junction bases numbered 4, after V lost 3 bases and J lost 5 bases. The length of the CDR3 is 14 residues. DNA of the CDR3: TGTGCCAGCTCACCTGCGGGGGGACAAGATACGCAGTATTTT. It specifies CASSPAGGQDTQYF.

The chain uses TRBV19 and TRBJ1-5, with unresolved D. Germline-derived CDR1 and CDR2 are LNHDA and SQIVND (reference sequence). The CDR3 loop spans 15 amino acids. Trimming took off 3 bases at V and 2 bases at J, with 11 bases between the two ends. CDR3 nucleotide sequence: TGTGCCAGTAGTATTCTCGCCCCAGGCAATCAGCCCCAGCATTTT. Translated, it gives CASSILAPGNQPQHF.

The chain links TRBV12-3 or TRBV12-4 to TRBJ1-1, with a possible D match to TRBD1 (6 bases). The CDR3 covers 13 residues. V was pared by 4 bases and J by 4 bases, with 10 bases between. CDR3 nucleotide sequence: TGTGCCAGCAGTTACAGGGAGGGCACTGAAGCTTTCTTT. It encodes CASSYREGTEAFF.

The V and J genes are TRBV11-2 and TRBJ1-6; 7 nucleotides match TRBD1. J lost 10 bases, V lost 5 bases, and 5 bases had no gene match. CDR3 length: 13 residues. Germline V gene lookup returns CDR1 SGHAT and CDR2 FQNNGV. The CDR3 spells CASSLGTDSPLHF. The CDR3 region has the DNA TGTGCCAGCAGCCTGGGGACAGACTCACCCCTCCACTTT.

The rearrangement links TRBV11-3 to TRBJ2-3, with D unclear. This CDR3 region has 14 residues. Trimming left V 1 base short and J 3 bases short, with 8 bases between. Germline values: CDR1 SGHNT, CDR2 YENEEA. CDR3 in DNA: TGTGCCAGCAGCTTAGCGTTCGGAACAGATACGCAGTATTTT. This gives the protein CASSLAFGTDTQYF.

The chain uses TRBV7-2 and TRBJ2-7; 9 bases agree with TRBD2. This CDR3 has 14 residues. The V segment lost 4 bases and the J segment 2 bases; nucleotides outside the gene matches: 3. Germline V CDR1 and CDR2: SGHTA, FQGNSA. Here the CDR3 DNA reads TGTGCCAGCAGCTCCGCGGGGGGGCCCTACGAGCAGTACTTC. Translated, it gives CASSSAGGPYEQYF.

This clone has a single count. CDR3 residues: CASSEAEYQPQHF. The CDR3 DNA follows: TGTGCCAGCAGTGAAGCGGAGTATCAGCCCCAGCATTTT. The J gene is TRBJ1-5, the V gene TRBV6-1; no firm D call. The V gene's germline CDR1 is MNHNS and CDR2 SASEGT. The CDR3 spans 13 residues. V was shortened by 0 bases and J by 5 bases, with 5 bases between the two germline ends.

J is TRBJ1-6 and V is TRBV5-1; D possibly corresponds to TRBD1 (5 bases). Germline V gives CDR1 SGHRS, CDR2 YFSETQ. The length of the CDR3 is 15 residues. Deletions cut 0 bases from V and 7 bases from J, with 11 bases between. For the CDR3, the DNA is TGCGCCAGCAGCTTGGCCCAGGGTCAGAATTCACCCCTCCACTTT. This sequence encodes CASSLAQGQNSPLHF.

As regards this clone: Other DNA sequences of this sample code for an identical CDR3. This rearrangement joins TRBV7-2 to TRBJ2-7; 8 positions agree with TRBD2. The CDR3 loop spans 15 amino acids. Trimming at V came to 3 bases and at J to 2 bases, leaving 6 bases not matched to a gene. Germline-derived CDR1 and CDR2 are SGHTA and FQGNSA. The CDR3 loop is CASSLVAGGPYEQYF. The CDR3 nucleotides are TGTGCCAGCAGCTTGGTCGCGGGGGGCCCCTACGAGCAGTACTTC.

The DNA for the CDR3 is TGTGCCAGCAGCGCATCAGGGAGGGAGACCCAGTACTTC. It encodes CASSASGRETQYF. This chain links TRBV5-6 with TRBJ2-5, with D perhaps matching TRBD2 (6 bases). In germline, CDR1 is SGHDT, CDR2 YYEEEE. Trimming left V 4 bases short and J 5 bases short, with 12 bases between. The length of the CDR3 is 13 residues.

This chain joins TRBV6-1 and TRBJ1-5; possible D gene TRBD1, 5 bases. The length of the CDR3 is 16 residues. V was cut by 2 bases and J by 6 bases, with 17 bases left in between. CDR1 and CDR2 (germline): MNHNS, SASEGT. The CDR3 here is CASSEWVGGEGQPQHF. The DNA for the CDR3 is TGTGCCAGCAGTGAATGGGTAGGAGGGGAGGGTCAGCCCCAGCATTTT.

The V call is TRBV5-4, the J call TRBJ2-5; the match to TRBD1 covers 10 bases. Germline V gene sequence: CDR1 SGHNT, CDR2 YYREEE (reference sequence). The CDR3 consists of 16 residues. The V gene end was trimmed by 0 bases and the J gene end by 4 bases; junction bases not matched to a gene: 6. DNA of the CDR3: TGTGCCAGCAGCTTGGGACAGGGGGCCCCTAGAGAGACCCAGTACTTC. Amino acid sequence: CASSLGQGAPRETQYF.